These 28 T cell receptor beta chains share one sample of origin, sequenced in a study of blood T cell repertoires in COVID-19. Repertoires were generated with immunoSEQ multiplex PCR, while TCRdb's copy carries only in-frame clones and drops some. The table includes 99,000 or so clones, roughly 85% detected once. The specimen sequenced was peripheral blood. The receptors here all came from a man aged 50 to 60 with acute or convalescent COVID-19.

This chain links TRBV27 with TRBJ1-2; 7 nucleotides line up with TRBD1. V shed 7 bases, J shed 6 bases, and the junction held 8 bases outside the gene matches. There are 13 residues in the CDR3. Germline V lookup: CDR1 MNHEY, CDR2 SMNVEV (reference sequence). The CDR3: CASTRQGVNGYTF. The CDR3 DNA is TGTGCCAGCACCCGACAGGGAGTAAATGGCTACACCTTC.

This clone was counted a single time. The V gene is TRBV28, the J gene TRBJ1-6, with unresolved D. The CDR3 covers 14 residues. The germline V gene has CDR1 MDHEN and CDR2 SYDVKM. With 7 bases removed from V and 7 bases from J, the gap between germline ends came to 14 bases. The CDR3 spells CASTLDLGNSPLHF. In DNA form, the CDR3 reads TGTGCCAGCACCTTGGACTTGGGGAATTCACCCCTCCACTTT.

The V call is TRBV5-1, the J call TRBJ2-3, with D possibly matching TRBD2 (5 bases). The CDR3 extends over 13 amino acids. The germline gives CDR1 SGHRS, CDR2 YFSETQ. V lost 4 bases and J lost 4, with 10 bases in between. Here the CDR3 reads CASSHFGADTQYF. Written as DNA, the CDR3 is TGCGCCAGCAGCCACTTCGGGGCAGATACGCAGTATTTT.

The CDR3 loop reads CAISDLANYGYTF. DNA of the CDR3: TGTGCCATCAGTGATCTAGCGAACTATGGCTACACCTTC. This rearrangement joins TRBV10-3 to TRBJ1-2; D is undetermined. CDR3 size: 13 residues. CDR1 is ENHRY and CDR2 is SYGVKD in the germline V gene. The V end lost 3 bases, the J end lost 2 bases, and 7 bases lay between the germline ends.

This sequence joins TRBV13 and TRBJ2-6; a weak D match, TRBD1 (6 bases). The germline V gene encodes CDR1 PRHDT and CDR2 FYEKMQ (reference sequence). V lost 5 bases and J 4 bases, leaving 15 bases between the germline ends. This CDR3 spans 16 amino acids. This CDR3 is CASSARGSAGANVLTF. The CDR3 DNA reads as TGTGCCAGCAGCGCCAGGGGATCGGCGGGGGCCAACGTCCTGACTTTC.

J is TRBJ2-3 and V is TRBV5-4; D is unresolved. Germline CDR1 reads SGHNT; CDR2 reads YYREEE (reference sequence). This CDR3 is 15 amino acids long. V was clipped by 0 bases and J by 5 bases, with 13 bases between them. CDR3 region: CASSLDRSRQDTQYF. The DNA for the CDR3 is TGTGCCAGCAGCTTGGACCGGTCGCGACAAGATACGCAGTATTTT.

This clone was observed a single time. The chain couples TRBV5-1 to TRBJ2-5; the match to TRBD1 covers 7 bases. The CDR3 runs to 14 residues. Per germline, CDR1 SGHRS and CDR2 YFSETQ. The V and J ends lost 3 bases and 1 base, in that order; junction bases with no gene match: 3. The DNA for the CDR3 is TGCGCCAGCAGCTCGGGACAGTCCCAAGAGACCCAGTACTTC. This codes for CASSSGQSQETQYF. The full variable domain, with the rest looked up from reference TRBV5-1 and TRBJ2-5, is KAGVTQTPRYLIKTRGQQVTLSCSPISGHRSVSWYQQTPGQGLQFLFEYFSETQRNKGNFPGRFSGRQFSNSRSEMNVSTLELGDSALYLCASSSGQSQETQYFGPGTRLLVL.

V usage is TRBV9 and J usage is TRBJ2-7, with TRBD2 identical over 13 bases. CDR3 length equals 17 residues. V trimming: 0 bases; J trimming: 4 bases; junction bases outside the gene matches: 7. Germline V gives CDR1 SGDLS, CDR2 YYNGEE. CDR3 in amino acids: CASSVGEGLAGPYEQYF. The CDR3 DNA is TGTGCCAGCAGCGTAGGGGAGGGACTAGCGGGACCATACGAGCAGTACTTC.

This clone was seen a few times. The chain is built from TRBV13 and TRBJ2-1; a weak D match, TRBD2 (7 bases). The CDR3 is 15 amino acids. Germline loops: CDR1 PRHDT, CDR2 FYEKMQ (reference sequence). V lost 3 bases to trimming and J lost 1 base, with 10 bases between them. This CDR3 is CASSLRGGSYNEQFF. The DNA for the CDR3 is TGTGCCAGCAGCTTGAGGGGGGGGTCCTACAATGAGCAGTTCTTC.

Of note for this clone: One junction end does not reproduce the germline sequence, and a read error may be involved. The chain uses TRBV5-6 and TRBJ1-1; D perhaps matches TRBD1 (5 bases). The CDR3 has 14 amino acids. Germline V gene lookup returns CDR1 SGHDT and CDR2 YYEEEE. CDR3 nucleotides: TGTGCCAGCAGCTCGTACGGGACTCTCTCTGAGGCTTTCTTT. It codes for CASSSYGTLSEAFF.

The J gene is TRBJ2-7, the V gene TRBV21-1; TRBD2 was called by the table and not checked on the DNA. TRBV21-1 is recorded as a pseudogene. The CDR3 totals 14 residues. CDR3 loop: CASWRGLVFLEQYF. CDR3 bases: TGTGCCAGCTGGCGGGGCCTAGTTTTTCTCGAGCAGTACTTC.

The chain employs TRBV3-1 (or the pseudogene TRBV3-2) and TRBJ2-7; 12 bases line up with TRBD2. CDR1 and CDR2 from the germline V gene are LGHDT and YNNKEL (reference sequence). With 0 bases clipped from V and 5 bases from J, the junction kept 8 bases outside the gene matches. The CDR3 loop spans 17 amino acids. Here the CDR3 reads CASSQERTSGRIHEQYF. The CDR3 bases are TGTGCCAGCAGCCAAGAACGTACTAGCGGGAGGATACACGAGCAGTACTTC.

The rearrangement links TRBV6-5 to TRBJ2-2, with 8 bases aligning to TRBD1. The CDR3 runs 15 residues. Germline trimming cut 6 bases from V and 7 bases from J; bases unmatched to any gene: 10. Germline values: CDR1 MNHEY, CDR2 SVGAGI. As DNA, the CDR3 is TGTGCCAGCAGATTTAGGACAGGGAGAGGCGGGGAGCTGTTTTTT. Amino acid sequence: CASRFRTGRGGELFF.

This clone was picked up one time. The chain recombines TRBV6-6 with TRBJ1-6; D possibly corresponds to TRBD1 (6 bases). The CDR3 has 16 residues. Germline CDR1 is MNHNY and CDR2 is SVGAGI (reference sequence). V lost 3 bases to trimming and J lost 7 bases, with 16 bases between them. CDR3 in amino acids: CASSYPNRAPNSPLHF. The CDR3 DNA sequence: TGTGCCAGCAGTTATCCTAACAGGGCCCCAAATTCACCCCTCCACTTT.

The CDR3 loop is CSVEDLRGGHNEQFF. CDR3 nucleotide sequence: TGCAGCGTTGAAGATCTACGGGGGGGCCACAATGAGCAGTTCTTC. The rearrangement links TRBV29-1 to TRBJ2-1; 8 bases are a match to TRBD2. Germline CDR1 is SQVTM and CDR2 is ANQGSEA. The CDR3 spans 15 residues. V shed 0 bases, J shed 5 bases, and the junction held 6 bases outside the gene matches.

This chain joins TRBV27 and TRBJ2-5, with TRBD1 as a possible D gene (8 bases). Trimming removed 6 bases at V and 4 bases at J, with 18 bases between. The CDR3 contains 15 residues. Germline loops: CDR1 MNHEY, CDR2 SMNVEV (reference sequence). Here the CDR3 reads CASSSSTGEGETQYF. CDR3 nucleotides: TGTGCCAGCAGCTCGTCGACAGGGGAGGGAGAGACCCAGTACTTC.

This sequence joins TRBV12-5 and TRBJ2-6; D not resolved. The CDR3 runs to 13 residues. V was shortened by 5 bases and J by 0 bases, with 2 bases between the two germline ends. The germline V gene has CDR1 LGHNT and CDR2 FRNRAP. As DNA, the CDR3 is TGTGCTAGTGGTCGCTCTGGGGCCAACGTCCTGACTTTC. It is translated as CASGRSGANVLTF.

The CDR3 nucleotides are TGTGCCAGTGAGGGGGACATTATGAACACTGAAGCTTTCTTT. Translating gives CASEGDIMNTEAFF. The chain uses TRBV9 and TRBJ1-1, with D possibly TRBD1 on 6 matching bases. CDR3 length: 14 amino acids. Trimming pared 8 bases from V and 0 bases from J, leaving 14 bases between. CDR1 and CDR2 (germline): SGDLS, YYNGEE. The whole variable domain, remainder taken from reference TRBV9 and TRBJ1-1, is DSGVTQTPKHLITATGQRVTLRCSPRSGDLSVYWYQQSLDQGLQFLIQYYNGEERAKGNILERFSAQQFPDLHSELNLSSLELGDSALYFCASEGDIMNTEAFFGQGTRLTVV.

V gene TRBV25-1 combines with J gene TRBJ1-1; the D gene is possibly TRBD1 (5 bases). Between the trimmed V and J ends, which lost 1 base and 3 bases, there was a span of 15 bases. This CDR3 comprises 16 residues. Per the germline V gene, CDR1 is MGHDK and CDR2 is SYGVNS. The DNA of the CDR3 is TGTGCCAGCAGTGAATTAGAGGGCAGGGAGGACACTGAAGCTTTCTTT. It encodes CASSELEGREDTEAFF.

The rearrangement joins TRBV18 to TRBJ1-2, with 8 positions matching TRBD1. The CDR3 runs to 13 residues. V lost 8 bases, J lost 7 bases, and 9 bases stayed unmatched. Germline CDR1 reads KGHSH; CDR2 reads LQKENI. The CDR3 DNA sequence: TGTGCCAGCGAAGGACAGGGAGTAGGTGGCTACACCTTC. This translates into CASEGQGVGGYTF.

This clone was seen just once. This chain uses TRBV6-5 with TRBJ1-6; weak D call: TRBD1 (5 bases). V shed 6 bases and J shed 0 bases, with 9 bases lying between them. The germline V gene encodes CDR1 MNHEY and CDR2 SVGAGI. This CDR3 is 15 amino acids long. CDR3: CASRTDSSYNSPLHF. The CDR3 nucleotides read TGTGCCAGCAGGACCGACAGCTCCTATAATTCACCCCTCCACTTT.

The rearrangement uses TRBV11-3 and TRBJ2-7, with a weak D call TRBD1 (5 bases). The CDR3 is 16 amino acids. V shed 0 bases and J shed 3 bases, with 15 bases lying between them. CDR1 and CDR2 from the germline V gene are SGHNT and YENEEA. In nucleotides, the CDR3 is TGTGCCAGCAGCTTAGAAATGCAGGGTGGAAACTACGAGCAGTACTTC. Protein sequence: CASSLEMQGGNYEQYF.

This clone was picked up one time. The J gene is TRBJ1-1, the V gene TRBV19; 7 bases are shared with TRBD1. With V trimmed by 6 bases and J by 6 bases, 4 bases remained unmatched. CDR3 length: 12 amino acids. Germline V gene data show CDR1 as LNHDA and CDR2 as SQIVND (reference sequence). CDR3 in amino acids: CASSVRGPEAFF. The DNA of the CDR3 is TGTGCCAGTAGCGTAAGGGGGCCTGAAGCTTTCTTT.

This sequence joins TRBV28 and TRBJ2-3; TRBD2 agrees at 7 bases. Germline CDR1 MDHEN, CDR2 SYDVKM. This CDR3 has 15 amino acids. V was pared by 4 bases and J by 3 bases, with 7 bases of the junction left unmatched. The CDR3 DNA is TGTGCCAGCAGTTGGACTAGTCAAGTAACAGATACGCAGTATTTT. Translating gives CASSWTSQVTDTQYF.

This clone turned up a few times. The chain couples TRBV6-6 to TRBJ1-2, with 7 bases aligning to TRBD1. The CDR3 length is 16 residues. V lost 5 bases to trimming and J lost 0 bases; unmatched junction nucleotides: 9. Germline V gene data show CDR1 as MNHNY and CDR2 as SVGAGI (reference sequence). The CDR3 loop is CASSHLMTGTNYGYTF. The CDR3 bases are TGTGCCAGCAGTCATCTAATGACAGGGACTAACTATGGCTACACCTTC.

The gene calls are TRBV7-2 and TRBJ1-3; D is unclear. Germline CDR1 and CDR2: SGHTA and FQGNSA. There are 15 residues in the CDR3. Between the trimmed V and J ends, which lost 1 base and 4 bases, there was a span of 11 bases. CDR3 protein: CASSLVPLGGNTIYF. DNA for the CDR3: TGTGCCAGCAGCTTAGTACCGCTGGGCGGAAACACCATATATTTT.

The gene calls are TRBV30 and TRBJ2-7; no reliable D call. Germline values: CDR1 GTSNPN, CDR2 SVGIG (reference sequence). Deletions cut 2 bases from V and 2 bases from J, with 7 bases between. CDR3 length: 12 amino acids. The CDR3 nucleotides read TGTGCCTGGAGTCCGTCCCCCTACGAGCAGTACTTC. Protein sequence: CAWSPSPYEQYF.

The chain couples TRBV11-2 to TRBJ2-7, with D unresolved. There are 15 residues in the CDR3. V was cut by 0 bases and J by 0 bases, with 9 bases left in between. CDR1 and CDR2 from the germline V gene are SGHAT and FQNNGV. The CDR3 spells CASSLDTQPSYEQYF. The CDR3 bases are TGTGCCAGCAGCTTAGACACTCAACCCTCCTACGAGCAGTACTTC.